This T cell receptor beta chain derives from a study of T cell clones after liver transplantation. The data were produced by immunoSEQ multiplex PCR, yet TCRdb's version contains in-frame clones alone and is incomplete. The sample carries 9,500 to 10,000 clones, 72% recorded once. CDR3 size: 13 residues. Trimming pared 8 bases from V and 0 bases from J, leaving 10 bases between. Germline CDR1 and CDR2: SGHDN and FVKESK. The sequence derives from a human patient who received a liver transplant. A share of the T cells may be of graft donor origin. The V gene is TRBV14, the J gene TRBJ1-1, with D perhaps matching TRBD1 (5 bases). The sample was CD8+ T cells from blood, taken at the approximately 15-month timepoint. This CDR3 is CASGKGLNTEAFF. For the CDR3, the DNA is TGTGCCAGCGGGAAGGGACTGAACACTGAAGCTTTCTTT.